One sample yielded the 26 T cell receptor beta chains listed below, sequenced in a study of shared clonotypes between healthy human individuals. Naive CD8 isolation took CD45RO-negative cells positively selected for CCR7 and excluded terminally differentiated effector memory CD45RA+ cells. Sequenced by immunoSEQ multiplex PCR; TCRdb stores in-frame clones only, minus some. The sample has more than 2 million clones; about 95% are singletons. Sequencing used naive CD8+ T cells sorted from blood. These TCRs come from a young man in good health.

The chain links TRBV19 to TRBJ2-7; no clear D. Germline V gene sequence: CDR1 LNHDA, CDR2 SQIVND (reference sequence). V lost 0 bases to trimming and J lost 5 bases, with 11 bases between them. CDR3 length: 14 amino acids. The CDR3 region has the DNA TGTGCCAGTAGTATAGAGTTGGGGATGAACGAGCAGTACTTC. As protein: CASSIELGMNEQYF.

The chain combines TRBV4-3 with TRBJ2-3, with 7 nucleotides matching TRBD2. This CDR3 region has 17 residues. The germline V gene has CDR1 LGHNA and CDR2 YSLEER. Unmatched junction bases numbered 12, after V lost 4 bases and J lost 2 bases. CDR3 DNA: TGCGCCAGCAGCCGAAACTTGGCTAGCGGTTACACAGATACGCAGTATTTT. Its protein is CASSRNLASGYTDTQYF.

This clone was recorded once. Other DNA sequences of this sample code for an identical CDR3. This chain's CDR3 is CASSIQGSYEQYF. CDR3 coding DNA: TGTGCCAGTAGTATTCAGGGGAGCTACGAGCAGTACTTC. The chain combines TRBV19 with TRBJ2-7; TRBD1 is a possible D gene (6 bases). The V gene's germline CDR1 is LNHDA and CDR2 SQIVND (reference sequence). The CDR3 totals 13 residues. Trimming pared 3 bases from V and 3 bases from J, leaving 9 bases between.

The V and J genes are TRBV6-1 and TRBJ2-7; 8 bases are shared with TRBD1. Germline lookup yields CDR1 MNHNS and CDR2 SASEGT. Losses at the gene ends were 8 bases for V and 2 bases for J; bases not matched to a gene: 8. This CDR3 has 14 residues. Here the CDR3 DNA reads TGTGCCAGCCTTCCCTGGACAGGGACCTACGAGCAGTACTTC. Translating it yields CASLPWTGTYEQYF.

The J gene is TRBJ2-7, the V gene TRBV11-2; tentatively, D is TRBD2 (6 bases). This CDR3 has 15 amino acids. Germline V gene data show CDR1 as SGHAT and CDR2 as FQNNGV. The V gene lost 5 bases and the J gene lost 2 bases, with 16 bases spanning the gap. CDR3 residues: CASSPRVSGPYEQYF. The CDR3 coding sequence is TGTGCCAGCAGCCCCCGGGTTAGCGGACCCTACGAGCAGTACTTC.

The chain links TRBV5-6 to TRBJ2-7, with 9 bases identical to TRBD2. The J segment lost 1 base and the V segment lost 2 bases, leaving 4 bases of the junction unmatched. The germline V gene has CDR1 SGHDT and CDR2 YYEEEE. The CDR3 totals 15 residues. CDR3 residues: CASSFASGRSYEQYF. For the CDR3, the DNA is TGTGCCAGCAGCTTTGCCAGCGGGAGGTCCTACGAGCAGTACTTC.

V usage is TRBV6-1 and J usage is TRBJ1-2, with D uncertain. Trimming left V 4 bases short and J 8 bases short, with 20 bases between. Per germline, CDR1 MNHNS and CDR2 SASEGT. This CDR3 spans 15 amino acids. Here the CDR3 reads CASSASPHGDLGYTF. CDR3 coding DNA: TGTGCCAGCAGTGCTTCCCCGCACGGGGATCTAGGCTACACCTTC.

The rearrangement links TRBV7-9 to TRBJ2-7; 8 bases map to TRBD2. This CDR3 is 15 amino acids long. CDR1 SEHNR and CDR2 FQNEAQ come from the germline V gene (reference sequence). After removal of 1 base from V and 4 bases from J, the junction contained 6 bases not matched to a gene. The CDR3 DNA sequence: TGTGCCAGCAGCTTAGGGAATAGCGGGATGTACGAGCAGTACTTC. It codes for CASSLGNSGMYEQYF. Looking up the rest from reference TRBV7-9 and TRBJ2-7 gives the full variable domain: DTGVSQNPRHKITKRGQNVTFRCDPISEHNRLYWYRQTLGQGPEFLTYFQNEAQLEKSRLLSDRFSAERPKGSFSTLEIQRTEQGDSAMYLCASSLGNSGMYEQYFGPGTRLTVT.

The CDR3 DNA reads as TGTGCCAGCAGCTTAGTATCTCAGGATGGCTACACCTTC. Residues: CASSLVSQDGYTF. The chain combines TRBV11-2 with TRBJ1-2, with unresolved D. This CDR3 has 13 residues. CDR1 is SGHAT, CDR2 FQNNGV, per germline. Deletions cut 1 base from V and 6 bases from J, with 9 bases between.

The chain joins TRBV11-3 to TRBJ1-1, with D perhaps TRBD1 (6 bases). Germline loops: CDR1 SGHNT, CDR2 YENEEA. The CDR3 is 14 amino acids. V lost 2 bases and J 4 bases, leaving 11 bases between the germline ends. In DNA form, the CDR3 reads TGTGCCAGCAGCTTAAAGGGGGGGAGCACTGAAGCTTTCTTT. Translated: CASSLKGGSTEAFF.

J is TRBJ1-3 and V is TRBV4-1, with 7 bases fitting TRBD1. The CDR3 runs 12 residues. V shed 3 bases, J shed 9 bases, and the junction held 2 bases outside the gene matches. Germline CDR1 reads MGHRA; CDR2 reads YSYEKL. For the CDR3, the DNA is TGCGCCAGCAGCCACGAGGGGGCCACCATATATTTT. Its protein is CASSHEGATIYF.

The chain uses TRBV9 and TRBJ1-5; tentatively, D is TRBD1 (5 bases). The CDR3 runs to 13 residues. Trimming removed 5 bases from V and 3 bases from J, with 9 bases in between. Germline lookup yields CDR1 SGDLS and CDR2 YYNGEE. The CDR3 sequence: CASSQGDNQPQHF. CDR3 DNA: TGTGCCAGCAGTCAGGGTGACAATCAGCCCCAGCATTTT.

The rearrangement links TRBV9 to TRBJ2-7, with 8 nucleotides matching TRBD2. From germline, CDR1 is SGDLS and CDR2 YYNGEE. The CDR3 loop spans 15 amino acids. With V trimmed by 0 bases and J by 0 bases, 2 bases remained unmatched. The CDR3: CASSVAGGHSYEQYF. The DNA of the CDR3 is TGTGCCAGCAGCGTAGCGGGGGGGCACTCCTACGAGCAGTACTTC. The entire variable domain, with the rest obtained from reference TRBV9 and TRBJ2-7, is as follows: DSGVTQTPKHLITATGQRVTLRCSPRSGDLSVYWYQQSLDQGLQFLIQYYNGEERAKGNILERFSAQQFPDLHSELNLSSLELGDSALYFCASSVAGGHSYEQYFGPGTRLTVT.

This chain joins TRBV1 and TRBJ2-7; TRBD2, the table's D call, was not compared with the DNA. TRBV1 is a recognized pseudogene. CDR3 length: 13 amino acids. This CDR3 reads CTSSLLSPFEQYF. As DNA, the CDR3 is TGCACCAGCAGTCTCCTATCTCCGTTCGAGCAGTACTTC.

The CDR3 DNA sequence: TGTGCCAGCAGTTTGTCAGTGTCTGGTTCACCCCTCCACTTT. Protein sequence: CASSLSVSGSPLHF. This chain connects TRBV28 to TRBJ1-6; no clear D gene. CDR3 length equals 14 residues. Germline V gene sequence: CDR1 MDHEN, CDR2 SYDVKM. Trimming took 3 bases from V and 9 from J, leaving 12 bases between them.

This chain uses TRBV9 with TRBJ1-4; weak D call: TRBD1 (5 bases). V lost 0 bases and J lost 7, with 10 bases in between. CDR1 and CDR2 (germline): SGDLS, YYNGEE. The CDR3 spans 14 residues. Here the CDR3 reads CASSVGIGAEKLFF. CDR3 bases: TGTGCCAGCAGCGTAGGGATAGGGGCTGAAAAACTGTTTTTT.

CDR3 region: CASSQLTGTSSSYEQYF. The CDR3 DNA follows: TGCGCCAGCAGCCAACTTACCGGGACTTCGAGCTCCTACGAGCAGTACTTC. This chain joins TRBV4-1 and TRBJ2-7; the D gene is possibly TRBD2 (6 bases). V lost 2 bases, J lost 0 bases, and 17 bases lay in between. The germline gives CDR1 MGHRA, CDR2 YSYEKL. This CDR3 is built from 17 residues.

The CDR3 loop is CASSFASGHSYNEQFF. In nucleotides, the CDR3 is TGTGCCAGCAGTTTTGCTAGCGGGCACTCCTACAATGAGCAGTTCTTC. The rearrangement joins TRBV28 to TRBJ2-1; 8 nucleotides agree with TRBD2. The CDR3 length is 16 residues. Germline V CDR1 and CDR2: MDHEN, SYDVKM. The V segment lost 3 bases and the J segment 0 bases; nucleotides outside the gene matches: 4.

The V call is TRBV5-5, the J call TRBJ2-5; no firm D call. CDR3 length equals 14 residues. The V end lost 3 bases, the J end lost 3 bases, and 12 bases lay between the germline ends. Germline CDR1 SGHKS, CDR2 YYEKEE (reference sequence). Here the CDR3 reads CASSSGSNEETQYF. The CDR3 DNA sequence: TGTGCCAGCAGCTCTGGGTCTAACGAAGAGACCCAGTACTTC.

The chain recombines TRBV19 with TRBJ2-3; 8 bases match TRBD1. Germline V lookup: CDR1 LNHDA, CDR2 SQIVND (reference sequence). The CDR3 has 17 amino acids. V lost 0 bases, J lost 3 bases, and 8 bases stayed unmatched. The CDR3 DNA follows: TGTGCCAGTAGTATAGACCCCCTGGACAGGGTTACAGATACGCAGTATTTT. It encodes CASSIDPLDRVTDTQYF. Full variable domain (rest looked up from reference TRBV19 and TRBJ2-3): DGGITQSPKYLFRKEGQNVTLSCEQNLNHDAMYWYRQDPGQGLRLIYYSQIVNDFQKGDIAEGYSVSREKKESFPLTVTSAQKNPTAFYLCASSIDPLDRVTDTQYFGPGTRLTVL.

The chain is built from TRBV7-9 and TRBJ2-1; no clear D gene. The V and J ends lost 1 base and 8 bases respectively, with 6 bases between them. The CDR3 has 12 amino acids. Germline V CDR1 and CDR2: SEHNR, FQNEAQ (reference sequence). DNA for the CDR3: TGTGCCAGCAGCTTAGGGCAATATGAGCAGTTCTTC. Translation: CASSLGQYEQFF.

The gene calls are TRBV28 and TRBJ2-1, with D possibly matching TRBD2 (5 bases). Trimming removed 3 bases from V and 6 bases from J, with 12 bases in between. The germline V gene has CDR1 MDHEN and CDR2 SYDVKM. The CDR3 covers 14 residues. Here the CDR3 reads CASSFRGSTNEQFF. For the CDR3, the DNA is TGTGCCAGCAGTTTTCGGGGATCAACCAATGAGCAGTTCTTC.

J is TRBJ2-7 and V is TRBV11-2; 11 bases are a match to TRBD2. The ends lost 5 bases at V and 7 bases at J; junction bases unmatched: 16. The V gene's germline CDR1 is SGHAT and CDR2 FQNNGV. The CDR3 covers 17 residues. CDR3 in DNA: TGTGCCAGCAGCCACGAACCTACTAGCGGGAGACTTGATGAGCAGTACTTC. Amino acid sequence: CASSHEPTSGRLDEQYF.

The table lists this clone with a count of one. V is TRBV10-3 and J is TRBJ1-1; the match to TRBD1 covers 7 bases. V trimming: 4 bases; J trimming: 11 bases; junction bases outside the gene matches: 16. The CDR3 totals 15 residues. The V gene's germline CDR1 is ENHRY and CDR2 SYGVKD. In DNA form, the CDR3 reads TGTGCCATCAGTGCATATGAGGAGGGGGCAGATGTGGCTTTCTTT. This sequence encodes CAISAYEEGADVAFF.

V usage is TRBV5-4 and J usage is TRBJ2-1, with D perhaps matching TRBD1 (5 bases). This CDR3 contains 15 residues. The germline gives CDR1 SGHNT, CDR2 YYREEE (reference sequence). V was pared by 3 bases and J by 8 bases, with 18 bases between. CDR3 amino acids: CASSSGQGLIDEQFF. The DNA for the CDR3 is TGTGCCAGCAGCTCAGGACAAGGTCTAATAGATGAGCAGTTCTTC.

Regarding this clone: Other DNA sequences in this sample translate to the same CDR3. The chain has TRBV7-9 and TRBJ2-4; TRBD1 matches 8 bases. Germline-derived CDR1 and CDR2 are SEHNR and FQNEAQ (reference sequence). Unmatched junction bases numbered 4, after V lost 1 base and J lost 8 bases. The length of the CDR3 is 14 residues. CDR3 loop: CASSLGQGWDIQYF. Written as DNA, the CDR3 is TGTGCCAGCAGCTTAGGACAGGGGTGGGACATTCAGTACTTC.